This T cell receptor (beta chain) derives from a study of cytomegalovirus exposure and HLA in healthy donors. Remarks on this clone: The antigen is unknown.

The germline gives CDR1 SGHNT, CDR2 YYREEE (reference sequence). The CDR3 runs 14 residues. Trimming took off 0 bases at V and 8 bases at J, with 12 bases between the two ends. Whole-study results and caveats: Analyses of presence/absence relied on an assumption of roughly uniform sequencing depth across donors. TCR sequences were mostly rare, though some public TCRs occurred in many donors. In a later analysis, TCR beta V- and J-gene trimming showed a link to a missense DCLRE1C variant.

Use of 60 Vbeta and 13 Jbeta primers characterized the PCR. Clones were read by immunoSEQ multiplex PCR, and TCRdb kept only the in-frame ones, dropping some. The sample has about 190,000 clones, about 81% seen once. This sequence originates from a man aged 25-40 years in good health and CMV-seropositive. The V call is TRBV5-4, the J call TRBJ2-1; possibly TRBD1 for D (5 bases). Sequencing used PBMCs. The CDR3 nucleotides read TGTGCCAGCAGCTTGGAGGGGTCTGGCGATGAGCAGTTCTTC. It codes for CASSLEGSGDEQFF.